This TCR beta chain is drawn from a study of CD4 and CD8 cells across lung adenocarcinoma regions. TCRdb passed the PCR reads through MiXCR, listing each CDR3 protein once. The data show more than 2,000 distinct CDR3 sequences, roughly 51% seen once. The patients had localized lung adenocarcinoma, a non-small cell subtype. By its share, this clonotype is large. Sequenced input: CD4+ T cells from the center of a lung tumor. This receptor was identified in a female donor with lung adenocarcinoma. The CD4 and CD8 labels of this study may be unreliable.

The CDR3 region has the DNA TGTGCCAGCAGTTTCATCCTAGCGGGAGGGCCGAATGAGCAGTTCTTC. It codes for CASSFILAGGPNEQFF. V usage is TRBV6-5 and J usage is TRBJ2-1; 12 bases fit TRBD2. The CDR3 is 16 amino acids. The germline gives CDR1 MNHEY, CDR2 SVGAGI. Losses at the gene ends were 4 bases for V and 7 bases for J; bases not matched to a gene: 8.